The T cell receptor (beta chain) under discussion was sequenced for a study of blood T cell repertoires in COVID-19. Study-level information: The United States, Italy and Spain were the sources of the acute and convalescent COVID-19 samples. The analysed material was cDNA or gDNA that came from T cells, B-cell-depleted T cells, or PBMCs.

Authors' data handling: How many nucleated cells were present was estimated from reference gene primer amplification. The protocol was immunoSEQ multiplex PCR, while the TCRdb copy is restricted to in-frame clones and leaves out a portion. That table supplies the V and J calls and clone size; D and trimming were determined from the DNA. Found here are about 180,000 clones, 86% of them singletons; the top ten hold around 8.6%. This CDR3 contains 16 residues. V gave up 2 bases and J gave up 1 base, with 12 bases separating them. Germline CDR1 reads SGHVS; CDR2 reads FQNEAQ. The chain links TRBV7-8 to TRBJ2-1; D may be TRBD2 (6 bases). The TCR sequence derives from a woman aged 30 to 39 who had recovered from COVID-19. Sequencing used PBMCs or T cells enriched from blood (not recorded which). The CDR3 nucleotides are TGTGCCAGCAGCTTATGGGGGGACTCATCCTACAATGAGCAGTTCTTC. Translating it yields CASSLWGDSSYNEQFF. Looking up the rest from reference TRBV7-8 and TRBJ2-1 gives the full variable domain: GAGVSQSPRYKVAKRGQDVALRCDPISGHVSLFWYQQALGQGPEFLTYFQNEAQLDKSGLPSDRFFAERPEGSVSTLKIQRTQQEDSAVYLCASSLWGDSSYNEQFFGPGTRLTVL.